What follows describes a single T cell receptor (beta chain). Its antigen is unidentified. Clones were sequenced by immunoSEQ multiplex PCR, and TCRdb holds only the in-frame ones, with some missing. Of 75,000 to 80,000 clones detected, roughly 88% appear once; the ten largest clones hold over 1.2%. The data belong to a study of T cell responses to AZD1222 COVID-19 vaccine. Broader study findings: Vaccine-associated CD4 TCRs ranged over spike, dominating at 160-218 and 743-854. Unmutated variant regions reportedly attract nearly half of all spike-specific TCRs. All repertoire sampling was performed exclusively after the peak T cell response. Females outnumbered males among donors, who were mostly white British; clonal diversity was possibly underestimated.

Sequencing was performed on peripheral blood, taken 28 days after the second AZD1222 dose. This TCR came from an adult who received the AZD1222 COVID-19 vaccine.

The CDR3 nucleotides read TGTGCCAGTAGTACCGGGGGGAGGGCCTACGAGCAGTACTTC. This sequence encodes CASSTGGRAYEQYF. This chain uses TRBV19 with TRBJ2-7, with TRBD2 identical over 7 bases. This CDR3 contains 14 residues. Germline V gives CDR1 LNHDA, CDR2 SQIVND (reference sequence). After removal of 4 bases from V and 2 bases from J, the junction contained 5 bases not matched to a gene.